A single sample gave rise to the 30 T cell receptor beta chains below, sequenced in a study of Ad26.COV2.S vaccination and SARS-CoV-2 variants. Regarding treatment: some 20 received Ad26.COV2.S at low or high dose, single or two shots; 5 received placebo; per-sample allocation not given. Samples came from day 63 after the first vaccine or placebo injection. Assay used: immunoSEQ multiplex PCR; TCRdb lists only in-frame clones, some missing. The sample has more than 300,000 clones; 85% to 90% are singletons. This specimen was peripheral blood, taken in a trial of Ad26.COV2.S vaccine versus placebo. These receptor sequences come from a person between 18 and 65 years old who received the Ad26.COV2.S COVID-19 vaccine or a placebo.

The chain is built from TRBV5-6 and TRBJ2-3, with D unclear. With 0 bases removed from V and 1 base from J, the gap between germline ends came to 6 bases. The CDR3 runs to 14 residues. Germline CDR1 SGHDT, CDR2 YYEEEE. CDR3 sequence reads: CASSLDQGTDTQYF. As DNA, the CDR3 is TGTGCCAGCAGCTTGGATCAGGGCACAGATACGCAGTATTTT.

The rearrangement joins TRBV7-2 to TRBJ1-5, with D unresolved. Trimming took off 1 base at V and 1 base at J, with 11 bases between the two ends. The CDR3 totals 16 residues. Germline-derived CDR1 and CDR2 are SGHTA and FQGNSA. CDR3 coding DNA: TGTGCCAGCAGCTTAGGGGGTCAGTTCAGCAATCAGCCCCAGCATTTT. It specifies CASSLGGQFSNQPQHF.

The chain has TRBV2 and TRBJ1-4, with TRBD1 matching over 8 bases. This CDR3 spans 16 amino acids. With 3 bases clipped from V and 2 bases from J, the junction kept 5 bases outside the gene matches. CDR1 and CDR2 (germline): SNHLY, FYNNEI. The CDR3 reads CASSESTGATNEKLFF. CDR3 DNA sequence: TGTGCCAGCAGTGAGTCGACAGGGGCGACTAATGAAAAACTGTTTTTT.

The chain recombines TRBV6-5 with TRBJ1-4; weak D call: TRBD1 (6 bases). V was trimmed by 2 bases and J by 8 bases, leaving 15 bases between them. Per germline, CDR1 MNHEY and CDR2 SVGAGI. There are 15 residues in the CDR3. CDR3: CASSYPGALNEKLFF. The CDR3 DNA sequence: TGTGCCAGCAGTTACCCAGGGGCGCTTAACGAAAAACTGTTTTTT.

The rearrangement links TRBV5-5 to TRBJ2-5; D gene unclear. This CDR3 region has 15 residues. V was cut by 2 bases and J by 2 bases, with 13 bases left in between. Germline V gene lookup returns CDR1 SGHKS and CDR2 YYEKEE (reference sequence). The CDR3 loop is CASSFGPSLQETQYF. CDR3 sequence (DNA): TGTGCCAGCAGCTTCGGCCCGAGCCTTCAAGAGACCCAGTACTTC.

The V and J genes are TRBV18 and TRBJ2-7, with D possibly matching TRBD2 (6 bases). Germline assignment: CDR1 KGHSH and CDR2 LQKENI. Trimming stripped 8 bases from V and 2 bases from J, with 25 bases between. This CDR3 has 17 residues. The DNA for the CDR3 is TGTGCCAGCCTAAACCTACGGCGTTTGGACTATACCTACGAGCAGTACTTC. This encodes CASLNLRRLDYTYEQYF.

The table lists this clone with a few counts. The chain uses TRBV10-3 and TRBJ1-3, with D uncertain. Trimming took 0 bases from V and 4 from J, leaving 7 bases between them. Germline V gives CDR1 ENHRY, CDR2 SYGVKD. The CDR3 contains 14 residues. The CDR3 reads CAISESAEGNTIYF. The DNA for the CDR3 is TGTGCCATCAGTGAGTCGGCAGAAGGAAACACCATATATTTT.

The table lists this clone with a count of one. The chain joins TRBV5-1 to TRBJ1-1; TRBD1 matches 8 bases. Germline assignment: CDR1 SGHRS and CDR2 YFSETQ. The CDR3 extends over 14 amino acids. V lost 3 bases to trimming and J lost 4 bases; unmatched junction nucleotides: 5. The CDR3 DNA reads as TGCGCCAGCAGCTCCTACAGGGGGAGCACTGAAGCTTTCTTT. Translation gives CASSSYRGSTEAFF.

This chain links TRBV5-6 with TRBJ2-1, with D possibly TRBD2 on 5 matching bases. The CDR3 loop spans 12 amino acids. Germline V gene data show CDR1 as SGHDT and CDR2 as YYEEEE. V gave up 3 bases and J gave up 6 bases, with 7 bases separating them. This CDR3 is CASSSGLNEQFF. CDR3 bases: TGTGCCAGCAGCTCTGGACTCAATGAGCAGTTCTTC.

This chain links TRBV29-1 with TRBJ1-1, with a weak D call TRBD1 (5 bases). The CDR3 covers 15 residues. The V end was cut by 3 bases, the J end by 4 bases, with 18 bases between. CDR1 SQVTM and CDR2 ANQGSEA come from the germline V gene. CDR3 coding DNA: TGCAGCGTTGAGCTTCCTCGCAGGGATGGCACTGAAGCTTTCTTT. This translates into CSVELPRRDGTEAFF.

The chain couples TRBV10-2 to TRBJ2-2; either TRBD1 or TRBD2 may fit D (8 bases each). This CDR3 spans 19 amino acids. Looked up from germline, CDR1 is WSHSY and CDR2 is SAAADI. Deletions cut 6 bases from V and 4 bases from J, with 27 bases between. DNA of the CDR3: TGCGCCAGCAGCGGGGGGGGACAGGACTTATTAGGTGGCACCGGGGAGCTGTTTTTT. Translated, it gives CASSGGGQDLLGGTGELFF.

This clone has just a few counts. The genes are TRBV10-2 and TRBJ1-2; 10 bases are shared with TRBD1. The CDR3 sequence is 15 residues long. J was trimmed by 6 bases and V by 6 bases; bases with no gene match: 10. Looked up from germline, CDR1 is WSHSY and CDR2 is SAAADI. CDR3 bases: TGCGCCAGCAGCGACAGGGGGCGAGGTCGTGATGGCTACACCTTC. It encodes CASSDRGRGRDGYTF.

V is TRBV24-1 and J is TRBJ2-1; no clear D. The CDR3 is made up of 13 amino acids. Trimming removed 4 bases at V and 7 bases at J, with 10 bases between. From germline, CDR1 is KGHDR and CDR2 SFDVKD. CDR3 amino acids: CATSDAVTNEQFF. In DNA, the CDR3 is TGTGCCACCAGTGACGCGGTGACGAATGAGCAGTTCTTC.

The chain uses TRBV2 and TRBJ2-6; D remains unclear. Trimming took 6 bases from V and 1 from J, leaving 10 bases between them. Germline V gene data show CDR1 as SNHLY and CDR2 as FYNNEI. The CDR3 length is 15 residues. CDR3 loop: CASSHTRSGANVLTF. The CDR3, as DNA: TGTGCCAGCAGCCACACCAGATCTGGGGCCAACGTCCTGACTTTC.

The V call is TRBV4-3, the J call TRBJ1-1; D is possibly TRBD1 (6 bases). Trimming took off 0 bases at V and 5 bases at J, with 16 bases between the two ends. This CDR3 is built from 16 residues. Germline CDR1 and CDR2: LGHNA and YSLEER. DNA of the CDR3: TGCGCCAGCAGCCAAGACTGGGGGCGGGGGTGGACTGAAGCTTTCTTT. Translating gives CASSQDWGRGWTEAFF.

V usage is TRBV5-4 and J usage is TRBJ2-1; 9 bases map to TRBD2. The germline gives CDR1 SGHNT, CDR2 YYREEE (reference sequence). This CDR3 spans 15 amino acids. The ends lost 4 bases at V and 3 bases at J; junction bases unmatched: 5. The chain's CDR3 is CASSSSSGDYNEQFF. The CDR3 DNA reads TGTGCCAGCAGCAGTTCTAGCGGGGACTACAATGAGCAGTTCTTC.

The chain employs TRBV29-1 and TRBJ1-1; D ambiguous. V was shortened by 8 bases and J by 0 bases, with 10 bases between the two germline ends. This CDR3 has 12 amino acids. Germline CDR1 SQVTM, CDR2 ANQGSEA. The CDR3 coding sequence is TGCAGCTTCAGAGAGATGAACACTGAAGCTTTCTTT. Translating it yields CSFREMNTEAFF.

This chain uses TRBV11-2 with TRBJ2-3, with a possible D match to TRBD2 (6 bases). CDR1 is SGHAT and CDR2 is FQNNGV in the germline V gene. The V end lost 1 base, the J end lost 8 bases, and 13 bases lay between the germline ends. The CDR3 has 14 amino acids. CDR3 amino acids: CASSLGFRGITQYF. For the CDR3, the DNA is TGTGCCAGCAGCTTAGGTTTTCGGGGGATTACGCAGTATTTT.

This clone came up once. CDR3 residues: CASSLQGTLNTEAFF. Written as DNA, the CDR3 is TGTGCCAGCAGCTTACAGGGGACGTTGAACACTGAAGCTTTCTTT. This sequence joins TRBV5-5 and TRBJ1-1, with TRBD1 matching over 7 bases. The CDR3 totals 15 residues. The V and J ends lost 2 bases and 0 bases, in that order; junction bases with no gene match: 4. The V gene's germline CDR1 is SGHKS and CDR2 YYEKEE (reference sequence).

The chain joins TRBV7-8 to TRBJ1-1, with D perhaps matching TRBD1 (5 bases). The length of the CDR3 is 14 residues. In germline, CDR1 is SGHVS, CDR2 FQNEAQ. Between the trimmed V and J ends, which lost 5 bases and 1 base, there was a span of 11 bases. This chain's CDR3 is CASSPGTENTEAFF. The CDR3 DNA reads TGTGCCAGCAGCCCCGGGACGGAGAACACTGAAGCTTTCTTT.

This chain links TRBV7-2 with TRBJ2-3; unclear D gene. This CDR3 has 12 residues. In germline, CDR1 is SGHTA, CDR2 FQGNSA. V lost 1 base and J lost 11, with 10 bases in between. The CDR3 DNA reads as TGTGCCAGCAGCTTAGGCCTAGTGGTGCAGTATTTT. Its translation: CASSLGLVVQYF.

The chain recombines TRBV28 with TRBJ2-5; 7 bases line up with TRBD1. The CDR3 covers 14 residues. Trimming cost V 5 bases and J 1 base; bases outside gene matches: 4. From germline, CDR1 is MDHEN and CDR2 SYDVKM. The CDR3 reads CASSTRDSQETQYF. Written as DNA, the CDR3 is TGTGCCAGCAGTACAAGGGACAGCCAAGAGACCCAGTACTTC.

This rearrangement joins TRBV27 to TRBJ2-5; 9 bases line up with TRBD1. The CDR3 has 15 amino acids. Germline values: CDR1 MNHEY, CDR2 SMNVEV (reference sequence). The V and J ends lost 6 bases and 1 base, in that order; junction bases with no gene match: 6. This chain's CDR3 is CASSRRTGAQETQYF. CDR3 coding DNA: TGTGCCAGCAGCCGAAGGACAGGGGCCCAAGAGACCCAGTACTTC.

The genes are TRBV10-3 and TRBJ1-2; weak D call: TRBD1 (5 bases). The CDR3 runs to 13 residues. Deletions cut 1 base from V and 6 bases from J, with 9 bases between. The germline gives CDR1 ENHRY, CDR2 SYGVKD. The CDR3 sequence: CAISEYQGDGYTF. CDR3 bases: TGTGCCATCAGTGAGTATCAGGGCGATGGCTACACCTTC.

This chain joins TRBV6-1 and TRBJ2-1; the match to TRBD2 covers 9 bases. The CDR3 consists of 16 residues. J was trimmed by 8 bases and V by 3 bases; bases with no gene match: 11. Germline assignment: CDR1 MNHNS and CDR2 SASEGT. The CDR3 bases are TGTGCCAGCAGTGACCGGGCTAGCGGGAAGGGGGATGAGCAGTTCTTC. The encoded protein is CASSDRASGKGDEQFF.

In this sample, this clone turned up once. The gene calls are TRBV5-1 and TRBJ2-1; either TRBD1 or TRBD2 may fit D (5 bases each). From germline, CDR1 is SGHRS and CDR2 YFSETQ. This CDR3 has 16 residues. V was pared by 0 bases and J by 7 bases, with 17 bases between. The CDR3 spells CASSLGGYGSVNEQFF. The CDR3 DNA sequence: TGCGCCAGCAGCTTGGGGGGGTATGGGAGTGTTAATGAGCAGTTCTTC.

This chain uses TRBV18 with TRBJ2-1; 8 nucleotides align to TRBD2. The CDR3 sequence is 16 residues long. Losses at the gene ends were 5 bases for V and 8 bases for J; bases not matched to a gene: 14. Germline V CDR1 and CDR2: KGHSH, LQKENI. Here the CDR3 DNA reads TGTGCCAGCTCATTTAGCGGGACCCTCGTGGAGGATGAGCAGTTCTTC. Protein: CASSFSGTLVEDEQFF.

In its sample, this clone was seen once. This chain connects TRBV2 to TRBJ1-3, with D possibly matching TRBD1 (5 bases). Germline values: CDR1 SNHLY, CDR2 FYNNEI. The CDR3 is 15 residues long. Trimming pared 0 bases from V and 4 bases from J, leaving 10 bases between. This CDR3 reads CASSEAAGRGNTIYF. In nucleotides, the CDR3 is TGTGCCAGCAGTGAAGCGGCAGGGAGAGGAAACACCATATATTTT.

The count of this clone is one. V usage is TRBV7-9 and J usage is TRBJ2-3; a possible D gene is TRBD2 (6 bases). Looked up from germline, CDR1 is SEHNR and CDR2 is FQNEAQ (reference sequence). The CDR3 has 13 amino acids. V lost 5 bases and J lost 6, with 12 bases in between. The DNA for the CDR3 is TGTGCCAGCAGCCTGACTAGGTCGGATACGCAGTATTTT. It codes for CASSLTRSDTQYF.

V is TRBV5-1 and J is TRBJ2-7; D may be TRBD1 (6 bases). Germline CDR1 and CDR2: SGHRS and YFSETQ. V gave up 4 bases and J gave up 2 bases, with 19 bases separating them. This CDR3 comprises 16 residues. CDR3 DNA: TGCGCCAGCAGCCCCTTACAGGGCGGGCAGACCTACGAGCAGTACTTC. Amino acids: CASSPLQGGQTYEQYF.